Presented here are 17 T cell receptor beta chains from one specimen sequenced in a study of blood T cell repertoires in COVID-19. Method: immunoSEQ multiplex PCR; TCRdb's copy keeps in-frame clones and lacks some. The sample yields approximately 200,000 clones, 88% seen once. Sequenced sample: peripheral blood. All receptors derive from a man between 65 and 79 years old with acute or convalescent COVID-19.

Only a few counts were recorded for this clone. Other nucleotide sequences in the sample specify the same CDR3. The gene calls are TRBV3-1 (or the pseudogene TRBV3-2) and TRBJ2-7; a weak D match, TRBD2 (5 bases). The germline gives CDR1 LGHDT, CDR2 YNNKEL (reference sequence). Trimming left V 4 bases short and J 0 bases short, with 16 bases between. The CDR3 has 16 residues. The CDR3 nucleotides read TGTGCCAGCAGCCCCTACTCCGGGATTAGCTCCTACGAGCAGTACTTC. This encodes CASSPYSGISSYEQYF.

This rearrangement joins TRBV5-6 to TRBJ2-4, with 9 bases that match TRBD1. The germline V gene encodes CDR1 SGHDT and CDR2 YYEEEE. The CDR3 covers 16 residues. The ends lost 0 bases at V and 2 bases at J; junction bases unmatched: 3. The CDR3 is CASSLEGTGSKNIQYF. CDR3 sequence (DNA): TGTGCCAGCAGCTTGGAAGGGACAGGGTCCAAAAACATTCAGTACTTC.

The V gene is TRBV7-6, the J gene TRBJ2-2; 13 bases match TRBD2. V gave up 5 bases and J gave up 6 bases; unmatched junction bases: 12. This CDR3 has 18 amino acids. Germline lookup yields CDR1 SGHVS and CDR2 FNYEAQ. This CDR3 is CASSRRTSGSQGAGELFF. The CDR3 DNA follows: TGTGCCAGCAGCCGACGGACTAGCGGGAGTCAAGGGGCCGGGGAGCTGTTTTTT.

The V call is TRBV19, the J call TRBJ2-7; D is uncertain. The V gene lost 6 bases and the J gene lost 1 base, with 4 bases spanning the gap. The CDR3 is made up of 11 amino acids. Germline assignment: CDR1 LNHDA and CDR2 SQIVND (reference sequence). The DNA for the CDR3 is TGTGCCAGTAGCTCGTCCTACGAGCAGTACTTC. It yields the protein CASSSSYEQYF. Using reference TRBV19 and TRBJ2-7 for the parts outside the CDR3, the full variable domain is DGGITQSPKYLFRKEGQNVTLSCEQNLNHDAMYWYRQDPGQGLRLIYYSQIVNDFQKGDIAEGYSVSREKKESFPLTVTSAQKNPTAFYLCASSSSYEQYFGPGTRLTVT.

V usage is TRBV29-1 and J usage is TRBJ1-2; 12 nucleotides line up with TRBD1. This CDR3 is 14 amino acids long. Germline CDR1 and CDR2: SQVTM and ANQGSEA. After removal of 5 bases from V and 7 bases from J, the junction contained 8 bases not matched to a gene. The CDR3 DNA sequence: TGCAGCGTTCAGCCCGGGACAGGGGGCAGTGGCTACACCTTC. Encoded protein: CSVQPGTGGSGYTF.

The V and J genes are TRBV20-1 and TRBJ2-1, with TRBD2 matching 7 bases. V gave up 3 bases and J gave up 7 bases; unmatched junction bases: 15. Germline assignment: CDR1 DFQATT and CDR2 SNEGSKA (reference sequence). This CDR3 is built from 16 residues. The CDR3: CSASRRASGRLNEQFF. CDR3 DNA: TGCAGTGCTAGTCGGCGGGCTAGCGGTAGGCTTAATGAGCAGTTCTTC.

This sequence joins TRBV5-6 and TRBJ1-1; D perhaps matches TRBD1 (6 bases). V was pared by 2 bases and J by 5 bases, with 16 bases between. The CDR3 extends over 15 amino acids. Germline V lookup: CDR1 SGHDT, CDR2 YYEEEE. The CDR3 sequence is CASSFRDTGSTEAFF. The DNA of the CDR3 is TGTGCCAGCAGCTTCCGGGACACGGGGAGTACTGAAGCTTTCTTT. The full variable domain, in which reference TRBV5-6 and TRBJ1-1 provide the parts outside the CDR3, is DAGVTQSPTHLIKTRGQQVTLRCSPKSGHDTVSWYQQALGQGPQFIFQYYEEEERQRGNFPDRFSGHQFPNYSSELNVNALLLGDSALYLCASSFRDTGSTEAFFGQGTRLTVV.

The genes are TRBV28 and TRBJ2-6; D ambiguous. This CDR3 region has 16 residues. V was trimmed by 6 bases and J by 0 bases, leaving 12 bases between them. Germline CDR1 and CDR2: MDHEN and SYDVKM. CDR3 loop: CASSVLRSSGANVLTF. CDR3 DNA: TGTGCCAGCAGCGTCTTACGGAGCTCTGGGGCCAACGTCCTGACTTTC.

The V call is TRBV6-6, the J call TRBJ2-1, with 10 bases aligning to TRBD2. Per germline, CDR1 MNHNY and CDR2 SVGAGI (reference sequence). Trimming removed 2 bases from V and 8 bases from J; junction bases left unmatched: 6. CDR3 size: 15 residues. This CDR3 is CASSYPSGSHYEQFF. The DNA for the CDR3 is TGTGCCAGCAGTTACCCTAGCGGGAGCCATTATGAGCAGTTCTTC.

This clone has just one count. This chain joins TRBV7-9 and TRBJ2-7, with TRBD2 matching 7 bases. V gave up 5 bases and J gave up 2 bases; unmatched junction bases: 6. Germline CDR1 is SEHNR and CDR2 is FQNEAQ (reference sequence). The CDR3 runs to 14 residues. The CDR3: CASSSTSAPYEQYF. DNA of the CDR3: TGTGCCAGCAGCAGTACTAGCGCACCCTACGAGCAGTACTTC.

V usage is TRBV6-1 and J usage is TRBJ2-2; D is possibly TRBD2 (6 bases). This CDR3 has 16 amino acids. Per germline, CDR1 MNHNS and CDR2 SASEGT. The V and J ends lost 4 bases and 7 bases respectively, with 19 bases between them. The CDR3 nucleotides are TGTGCCAGCAGTGTCCGACTAGGGATAGCCGGCGGGGAGCTGTTTTTT. Its translation: CASSVRLGIAGGELFF.

This chain links TRBV5-4 with TRBJ2-1; maybe TRBD2 (5 bases). This CDR3 is built from 14 residues. Per germline, CDR1 SGHNT and CDR2 YYREEE (reference sequence). Trimming stripped 3 bases from V and 3 bases from J, with 10 bases between. CDR3 DNA: TGTGCCAGCAGCTCTCGGACTGTCTACAATGAGCAGTTCTTC. This codes for CASSSRTVYNEQFF.

The V and J genes are TRBV12-5 and TRBJ2-1; tentatively, D is TRBD2 (6 bases). This CDR3 is built from 16 residues. V was cut by 3 bases and J by 5 bases, with 17 bases left in between. In germline, CDR1 is LGHNT, CDR2 FRNRAP. The chain's CDR3 is CASGFAPGTADNEQFF. The CDR3 DNA sequence: TGTGCTAGTGGTTTTGCCCCCGGGACTGCCGACAATGAGCAGTTCTTC.

For the CDR3, the DNA is TGTGCCAGTAGTCCGGGACAGGTGGCTGGGGCCAACGTCCTGACTTTC. Its translation is CASSPGQVAGANVLTF. The chain employs TRBV19 and TRBJ2-6, with 8 bases lining up with TRBD1. The germline gives CDR1 LNHDA, CDR2 SQIVND (reference sequence). The length of the CDR3 is 16 residues. Unmatched junction bases numbered 5, after V lost 5 bases and J lost 2 bases.

V and J are TRBV5-1 and TRBJ1-1, with D uncertain. There are 14 residues in the CDR3. In germline, CDR1 is SGHRS, CDR2 YFSETQ. The germline V and J ends were trimmed by 2 bases and 4 bases, with 12 bases remaining between them. Here the CDR3 reads CASSLFRDGTEAFF. The CDR3 bases are TGCGCCAGCAGCTTATTCCGGGATGGCACTGAAGCTTTCTTT. Full variable domain (rest looked up from reference TRBV5-1 and TRBJ1-1): KAGVTQTPRYLIKTRGQQVTLSCSPISGHRSVSWYQQTPGQGLQFLFEYFSETQRNKGNFPGRFSGRQFSNSRSEMNVSTLELGDSALYLCASSLFRDGTEAFFGQGTRLTVV.

The genes are TRBV11-2 and TRBJ1-3; weak D call: TRBD1 (6 bases). Germline CDR1 SGHAT, CDR2 FQNNGV. The CDR3 is 15 amino acids. V lost 5 bases and J 4 bases, leaving 15 bases between the germline ends. CDR3 region: CASSISGGQGNTIYF. Here the CDR3 DNA reads TGTGCCAGCAGCATCAGCGGGGGGCAAGGAAACACCATATATTTT.

The chain recombines TRBV28 with TRBJ1-4, with 7 bases fitting TRBD1. CDR3 size: 14 residues. In germline, CDR1 is MDHEN, CDR2 SYDVKM. Trimming cost V 5 bases and J 8 bases; bases outside gene matches: 8. The CDR3 is CASSVRQGSEKLFF. The CDR3 DNA reads TGTGCCAGCAGTGTTCGACAGGGTAGCGAAAAACTGTTTTTT.